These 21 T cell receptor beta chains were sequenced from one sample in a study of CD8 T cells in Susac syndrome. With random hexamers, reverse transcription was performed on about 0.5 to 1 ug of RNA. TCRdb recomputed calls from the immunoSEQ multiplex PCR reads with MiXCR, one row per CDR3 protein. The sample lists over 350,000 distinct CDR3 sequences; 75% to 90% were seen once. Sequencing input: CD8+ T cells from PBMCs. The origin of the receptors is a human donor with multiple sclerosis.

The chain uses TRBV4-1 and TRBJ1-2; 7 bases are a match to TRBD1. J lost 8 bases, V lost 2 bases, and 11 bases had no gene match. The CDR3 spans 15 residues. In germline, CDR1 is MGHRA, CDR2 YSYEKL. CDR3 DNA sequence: TGCGCCAGCAGCCAACCCGACAGGGAATTCGAAGGCTACACCTTC. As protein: CASSQPDREFEGYTF.

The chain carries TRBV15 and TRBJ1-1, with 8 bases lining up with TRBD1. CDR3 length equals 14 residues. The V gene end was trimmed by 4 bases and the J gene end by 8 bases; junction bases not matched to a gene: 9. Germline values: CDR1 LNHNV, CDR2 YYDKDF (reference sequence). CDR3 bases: TGTGCCACCAGCACCGACAGGGGCGCAGAGGAAGCTTTCTTT. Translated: CATSTDRGAEEAFF.

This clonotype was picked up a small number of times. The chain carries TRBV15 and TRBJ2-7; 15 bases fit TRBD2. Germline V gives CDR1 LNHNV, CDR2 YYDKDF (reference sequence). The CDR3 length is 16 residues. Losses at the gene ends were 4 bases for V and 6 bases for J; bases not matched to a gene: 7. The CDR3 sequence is CATSIRAGLAGGEQYF. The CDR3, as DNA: TGTGCCACCAGCATCAGGGCGGGACTAGCGGGAGGCGAGCAGTACTTC.

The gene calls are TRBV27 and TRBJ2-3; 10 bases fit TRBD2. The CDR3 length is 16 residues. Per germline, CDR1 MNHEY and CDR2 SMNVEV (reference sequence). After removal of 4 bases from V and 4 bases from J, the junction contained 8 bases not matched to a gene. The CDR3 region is CASSSLAGVESDTQYF. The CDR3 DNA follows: TGTGCCAGCAGTTCCCTAGCGGGAGTAGAATCAGATACGCAGTATTTT.

CDR3 amino acids: CATSRTSGLADTQYF. CDR3 DNA: TGTGCCACCAGCCGGACTAGCGGATTAGCGGATACGCAGTATTTT. J is TRBJ2-3 and V is TRBV15; TRBD2 aligns across 10 bases. CDR1 is LNHNV, CDR2 YYDKDF, per germline (reference sequence). This CDR3 is built from 15 residues. Losses at the gene ends were 5 bases for V and 6 bases for J; bases not matched to a gene: 8.

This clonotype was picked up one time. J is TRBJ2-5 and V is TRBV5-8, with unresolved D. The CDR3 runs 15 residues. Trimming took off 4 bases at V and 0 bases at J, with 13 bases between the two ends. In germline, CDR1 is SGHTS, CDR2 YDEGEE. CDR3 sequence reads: CASSRLGWYQETQYF. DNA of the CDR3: TGTGCCAGCAGCCGACTTGGTTGGTACCAAGAGACCCAGTACTTC.

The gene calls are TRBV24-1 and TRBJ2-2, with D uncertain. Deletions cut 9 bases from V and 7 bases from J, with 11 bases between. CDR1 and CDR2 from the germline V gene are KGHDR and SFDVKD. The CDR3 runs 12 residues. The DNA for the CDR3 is TGTGCCACCCTCCAGGTGATCGGGGAGCTGTTTTTT. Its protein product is CATLQVIGELFF.

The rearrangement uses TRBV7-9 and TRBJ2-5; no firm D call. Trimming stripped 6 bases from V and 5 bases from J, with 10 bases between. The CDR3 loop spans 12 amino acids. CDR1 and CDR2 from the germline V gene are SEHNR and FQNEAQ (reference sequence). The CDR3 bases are TGTGCCAGCAGTCCAGGCCCGGAGACCCAGTACTTC. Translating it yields CASSPGPETQYF.

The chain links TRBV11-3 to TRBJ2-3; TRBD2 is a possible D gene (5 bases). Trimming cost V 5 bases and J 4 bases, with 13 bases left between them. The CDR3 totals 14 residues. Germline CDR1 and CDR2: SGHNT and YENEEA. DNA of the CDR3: TGTGCCAGCAGCCCTAGCCCATGGGCAGATACGCAGTATTTT. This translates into CASSPSPWADTQYF.

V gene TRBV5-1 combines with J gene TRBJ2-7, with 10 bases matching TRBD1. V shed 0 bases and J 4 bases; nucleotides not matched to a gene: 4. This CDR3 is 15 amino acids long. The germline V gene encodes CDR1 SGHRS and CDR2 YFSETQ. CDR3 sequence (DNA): TGCGCCAGCAGCTTGGACTGGACAGGGGGATACGAGCAGTACTTC. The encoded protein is CASSLDWTGGYEQYF.

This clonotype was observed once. CDR3 region: CASWTGDRGKTSSYNEQFF. The DNA for the CDR3 is TGCGCCAGCTGGACTGGGGACAGGGGCAAGACTAGCTCCTACAATGAGCAGTTCTTC. This chain uses TRBV5-1 with TRBJ2-1; 10 positions match TRBD1. The length of the CDR3 is 19 residues. The germline V gene has CDR1 SGHRS and CDR2 YFSETQ. V gave up 7 bases and J gave up 0 bases; unmatched junction bases: 16.

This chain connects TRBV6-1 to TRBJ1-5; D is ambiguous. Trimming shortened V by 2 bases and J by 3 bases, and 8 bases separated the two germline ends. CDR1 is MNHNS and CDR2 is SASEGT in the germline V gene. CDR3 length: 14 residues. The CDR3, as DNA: TGTGCCAGCAGTGAAATCGTCCTCAATCAGCCCCAGCATTTT. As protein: CASSEIVLNQPQHF.

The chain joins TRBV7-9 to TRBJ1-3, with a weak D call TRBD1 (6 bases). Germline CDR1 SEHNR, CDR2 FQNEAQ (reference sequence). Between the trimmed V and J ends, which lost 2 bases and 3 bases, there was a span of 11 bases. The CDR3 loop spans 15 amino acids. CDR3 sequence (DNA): TGTGCCAGCAGCTTAAGGGGGATAGATGGAAACACCATATATTTT. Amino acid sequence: CASSLRGIDGNTIYF.

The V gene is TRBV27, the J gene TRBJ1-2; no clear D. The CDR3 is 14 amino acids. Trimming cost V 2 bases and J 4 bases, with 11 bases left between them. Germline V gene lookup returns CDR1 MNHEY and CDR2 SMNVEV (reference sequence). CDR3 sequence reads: CASSLRGGSYGYTF. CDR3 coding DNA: TGTGCCAGCAGTTTAAGAGGTGGTTCCTATGGCTACACCTTC.

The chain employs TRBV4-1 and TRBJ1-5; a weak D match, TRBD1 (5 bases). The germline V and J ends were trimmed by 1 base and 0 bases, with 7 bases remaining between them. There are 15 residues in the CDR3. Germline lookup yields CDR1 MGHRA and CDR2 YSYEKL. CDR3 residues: CASSQAGYSNQPQHF. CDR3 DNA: TGCGCCAGCAGCCAAGCAGGGTATAGCAATCAGCCCCAGCATTTT.

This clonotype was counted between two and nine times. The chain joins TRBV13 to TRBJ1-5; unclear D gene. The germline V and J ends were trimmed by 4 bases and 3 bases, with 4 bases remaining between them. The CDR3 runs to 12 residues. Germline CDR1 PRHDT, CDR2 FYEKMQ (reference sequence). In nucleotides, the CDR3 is TGTGCCAGCAGCTCCTTCAATCAGCCCCAGCATTTT. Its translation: CASSSFNQPQHF.

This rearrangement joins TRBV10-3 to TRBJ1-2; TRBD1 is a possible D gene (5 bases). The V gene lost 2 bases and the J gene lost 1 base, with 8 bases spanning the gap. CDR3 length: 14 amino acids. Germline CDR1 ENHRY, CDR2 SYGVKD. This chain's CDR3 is CAISESGHNYGYTF. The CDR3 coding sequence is TGTGCCATCAGTGAGAGTGGACATAACTATGGCTACACCTTC.

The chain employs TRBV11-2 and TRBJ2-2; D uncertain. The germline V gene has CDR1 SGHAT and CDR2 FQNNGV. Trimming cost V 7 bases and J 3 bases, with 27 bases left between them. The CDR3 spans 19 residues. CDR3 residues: CASTEVGPVNSAHTGELFF. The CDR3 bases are TGTGCCAGCACAGAGGTAGGGCCTGTAAATTCCGCCCACACCGGGGAGCTGTTTTTT. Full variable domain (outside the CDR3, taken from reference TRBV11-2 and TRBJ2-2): EAGVAQSPRYKIIEKRQSVAFWCNPISGHATLYWYQQILGQGPKLLIQFQNNGVVDDSQLPKDRFSAERLKGVDSTLKIQPAKLEDSAVYLCASTEVGPVNSAHTGELFFGEGSRLTVL.

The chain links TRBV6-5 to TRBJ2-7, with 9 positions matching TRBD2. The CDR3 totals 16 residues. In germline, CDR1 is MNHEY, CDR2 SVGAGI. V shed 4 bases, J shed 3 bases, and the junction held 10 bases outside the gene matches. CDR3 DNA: TGTGCCAGCAGTTCCGCTAGCGGGGCCATTTTCTACGAGCAGTACTTC. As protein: CASSSASGAIFYEQYF.

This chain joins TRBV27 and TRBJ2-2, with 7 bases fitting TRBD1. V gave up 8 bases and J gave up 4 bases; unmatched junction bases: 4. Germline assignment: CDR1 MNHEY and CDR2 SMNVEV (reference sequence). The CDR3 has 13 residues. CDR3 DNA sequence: TGTGCCAGCGCACGACAGGGCACCGGGGAGCTGTTTTTT. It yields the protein CASARQGTGELFF.

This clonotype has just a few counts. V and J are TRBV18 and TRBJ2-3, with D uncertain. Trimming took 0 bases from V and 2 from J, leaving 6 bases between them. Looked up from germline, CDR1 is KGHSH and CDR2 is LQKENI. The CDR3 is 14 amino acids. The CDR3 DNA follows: TGTGCCAGCTCACCACCCTCTGACACAGATACGCAGTATTTT. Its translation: CASSPPSDTDTQYF.